This is a list of T cell receptor beta chains from one sample in a study of shared clonotypes between healthy human individuals. The table came from immunoSEQ multiplex PCR; TCRdb's copy has only in-frame clones and leaves some out. The sample has some 2.4 million clones, roughly 93% seen once. The specimen sequenced was naive CD4+ T cells from PBMCs. All receptors derive from a man between 18 and 35 years old in good health. Some clones in this sample may be carry-over from other donors' samples. Both conserved end residues are part of each CDR3. A D gene is named only where the DNA matches it firmly. Some rows mark clone size as missing; the rest say once, few, many or name a class of expanded clone.

j_call | clone_size | v_call | d_call | cdr3_aa | cdr3_nt
TRBJ1-5 | - | TRBV23-1 | - | CASSQVQGGQPQHF | TGCGCCAGCAGTCAAGTACAGGGCGGACAGCCCCAGCATTTT
TRBJ1-1 | few | TRBV5-1 | - | CASRDGGAQGADNTEAFF | TGCGCCAGCAGAGACGGGGGCGCGCAAGGGGCAGACAACACTGAAGCTTTCTTT
TRBJ2-2 | few | TRBV4-3 | TRBD1 | CASSQEWTGSPGELFF | TGCGCCAGCAGCCAAGAATGGACAGGGAGCCCCGGGGAGCTGTTTTTT
TRBJ1-2 | - | TRBV5-1 | - | CASSPGQSYYGYTF | TGCGCCAGCAGCCCCGGACAGTCCTACTATGGCTACACCTTC
TRBJ1-2 | - | TRBV11-2 | TRBD1 | CASSSQFNRGQDGYTF | TGTGCCAGCAGCTCCCAATTCAACAGGGGGCAAGATGGCTACACCTTC
TRBJ1-2 | - | TRBV28 | - | CASSAVVDGYTF | TGTGCCAGCAGTGCCGTCGTGGATGGCTACACCTTC
TRBJ2-7 | - | TRBV18 | - | CASSPQQGISYEQYF | TGTGCCAGCTCACCACAGCAGGGGATCTCCTACGAGCAGTACTTC
TRBJ1-4 | - | TRBV9 | - | CASSRSSTNEKLFF | TGTGCCAGCAGCCGCTCGTCAACTAATGAAAAACTGTTTTTT
TRBJ2-1 | - | TRBV11-3 | - | CASRLGDGYNEQFF | TGTGCCAGCAGGTTGGGGGACGGGTACAATGAGCAGTTCTTC
TRBJ2-7 | - | TRBV19 | TRBD1 | CASRLAPDRVYEQYF | TGTGCCAGTAGGTTGGCCCCGGACAGGGTTTACGAGCAGTACTTC
TRBJ2-7 | once | TRBV7-2 | - | CASSSGPGPLRGEQYF | TGTGCCAGCAGCTCAGGACCGGGACCTCTTAGGGGCGAGCAGTACTTC
TRBJ2-1 | - | TRBV7-3 | - | CASSLPVGAGTYNEQFF | TGTGCCAGCAGCTTACCGGTCGGTGCGGGGACCTACAATGAGCAGTTCTTC
TRBJ2-1 | - | TRBV15 | - | CATSRPPGSSYNEQFF | TGTGCCACCAGCAGACCCCCTGGGTCTTCCTACAATGAGCAGTTCTTC
TRBJ2-5 | - | TRBV7-9 | - | CASSLALVSAETQYF | TGTGCCAGCAGCTTAGCTTTGGTGTCGGCAGAGACCCAGTACTTC
TRBJ2-7 | - | TRBV2 | TRBD2 | CASSILRTGGKGF | TGTGCCAGCAGTATCCTGAGGACGGGGGGAAAGGGCTTC
TRBJ2-5 | - | TRBV5-1 | - | CASSTPGAFQETQYF | TGCGCCAGCAGCACTCCCGGGGCCTTCCAAGAGACCCAGTACTTC
TRBJ2-1 | - | TRBV28 | TRBD2 | CASSFLTSGSNNEQFF | TGTGCCAGCAGTTTTCTTACTAGCGGTTCAAACAATGAGCAGTTCTTC
TRBJ1-5 | - | TRBV2 | TRBD1 | CASSGTGGNQPQHF | TGTGCCAGCTCCGGGACAGGGGGCAATCAGCCCCAGCATTTT
TRBJ2-2 | - | TRBV21-1 | - | CASSPPRTVRGNTGELFF | TGTGCCAGCAGCCCCCCCCGGACAGTGAGGGGGAACACCGGGGAGCTGTTTTTT
TRBJ1-2 | - | TRBV11-2 | - | CASSAPRDLYGYTF | TGTGCCAGCAGCGCCCCCCGGGACCTCTATGGCTACACCTTC
TRBJ2-3 | - | TRBV18 | - | CASPPGAQSTDTQYF | TGTGCCAGCCCGCCGGGGGCCCAGAGCACAGATACGCAGTATTTT
TRBJ2-1 | - | TRBV19 | TRBD2 | CASSISRVGTSGRLNEQFF | TGTGCCAGTAGTATAAGTAGGGTCGGGACTAGCGGGAGGCTTAATGAGCAGTTCTTC
TRBJ2-7 | - | TRBV11-2 | - | CASSLGRFDYEQYF | TGTGCCAGCAGCTTAGGACGATTCGACTACGAGCAGTACTTC
TRBJ2-2 | - | TRBV6-5 | TRBD1 | CASQQQGAVGELFF | TGTGCCAGCCAACAACAGGGGGCTGTCGGGGAGCTGTTTTTT
TRBJ2-2 | - | TRBV7-3 | - | CASSEDSGELFF | TGTGCCAGCAGCGAGGACAGCGGGGAGCTGTTTTTT
TRBJ2-6 | - | TRBV5-1 | - | CASSLEGLGANVLTF | TGCGCCAGCAGCTTGGAAGGTCTTGGGGCCAACGTCCTGACTTTC
TRBJ2-7 | - | TRBV7-8 | - | CASSFSGGWGSYEQYF | TGTGCCAGCAGCTTTAGCGGTGGCTGGGGATCCTACGAGCAGTACTTC
TRBJ1-4 | - | TRBV9 | - | CASSPPGGVANEKLFF | TGTGCCAGCAGCCCCCCTGGGGGCGTCGCTAATGAAAAACTGTTTTTT
TRBJ1-3 | - | TRBV28 | - | CASSPTTGEYSGNTIYF | TGTGCCAGCAGCCCCACGACGGGGGAGTACTCTGGAAACACCATATATTTT
TRBJ2-1 | - | TRBV28 | - | CASSTFGTPLNEQFF | TGTGCCAGCAGTACTTTCGGGACTCCCCTCAATGAGCAGTTCTTC